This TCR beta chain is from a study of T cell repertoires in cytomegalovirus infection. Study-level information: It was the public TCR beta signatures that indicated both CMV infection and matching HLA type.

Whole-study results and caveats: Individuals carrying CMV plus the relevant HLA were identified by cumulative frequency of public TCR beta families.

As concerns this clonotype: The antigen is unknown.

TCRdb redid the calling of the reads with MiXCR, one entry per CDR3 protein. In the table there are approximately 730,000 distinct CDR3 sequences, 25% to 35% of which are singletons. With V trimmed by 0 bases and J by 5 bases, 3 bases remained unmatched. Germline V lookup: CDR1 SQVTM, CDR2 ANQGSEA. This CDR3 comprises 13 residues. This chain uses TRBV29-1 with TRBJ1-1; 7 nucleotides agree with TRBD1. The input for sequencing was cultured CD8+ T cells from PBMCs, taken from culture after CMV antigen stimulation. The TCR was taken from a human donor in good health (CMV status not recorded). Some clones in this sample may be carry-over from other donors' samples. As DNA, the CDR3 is TGCAGCGTTGAAGATAAGGGGGCTACTGAAGCTTTCTTT. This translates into CSVEDKGATEAFF.